This T cell receptor (beta chain) was found in a study of identical twins. TCRdb independently ran MiXCR on the 5' RACE reads; one entry per CDR3 protein. The sample yields a few hundred thousand distinct CDR3 sequences, 9% to 10% seen once. This CDR3 region has 16 residues. Per the germline V gene, CDR1 is SEHNR and CDR2 is FQNEAQ (reference sequence). With 2 bases clipped from V and 4 bases from J, the junction kept 5 bases outside the gene matches. This clonotype was counted a few times. Its antigen is unidentified. Study-level points and caveats: The study found excess low generation probability among twin-shared out-of-frame alpha sequences. Within cord blood, abundant beta clonotypes carried fewer insertions, but memory repertoires showed no such trend. Beta out-of-frame twin sharing showed a weaker excess. The models systematically underestimated how much out-of-frame TCR alpha was shared in monozygotic twins.

The origin of this receptor is a woman aged 50 to 65 in good health. Sequencing input: naive T cells sorted from blood. The V gene is TRBV7-9, the J gene TRBJ2-5; TRBD2 matches at 12 bases. The CDR3 nucleotides read TGTGCCAGCAGCTTAACGACTAGCGGGAGAGGAGAGACCCAGTACTTC. Its translation is CASSLTTSGRGETQYF.